The rows below give T cell receptor beta chains drawn from one sample of a study of patients and donors after allogeneic stem cell transplantation. Each CDR3 protein is one row after TCRdb ran MiXCR on the RT-PCR reads. Of about 150,000 distinct CDR3 sequences in the sample, about 36% were seen once. Sequenced input: blood, either unsorted or a sorted T cell fraction (not recorded which). Every receptor here comes from a human donor who was either an allogeneic HSCT recipient or a stem cell or donor lymphocyte infusion donor (not recorded which). It is not recorded whose cells these are; they may come from a transplant donor. CDR3s include the opening cysteine and the closing phenylalanine or tryptophan. D genes are given only for firm matches. Part of the rows lack a size; the others show once, few, many or a class for expanded clones.

v_gene	abundance	d_gene	j_gene	CDR3aa	CDR3nt
TRBV6-5	-	-	TRBJ1-1	CASRPPQGMWAFF	TGTGCCAGCAGGCCCCCACAGGGTATGTGGGCTTTCTTT
TRBV6-5	few	TRBD2	TRBJ2-1	CASSQLAGGYNEQFF	TGTGCCAGCAGTCAACTAGCGGGGGGATACAATGAGCAGTTCTTC
TRBV28	few	-	TRBJ1-3	CASSLRSVAGRNTIYF	TGTGCCAGCAGTTTAAGGTCGGTGGCCGGTAGAAACACCATATATTTT
TRBV7-3	few	-	TRBJ2-3	CASSPMLSTDTQYF	TGTGCCAGCAGCCCTATGTTAAGCACAGATACGCAGTATTTT
TRBV27	-	-	TRBJ1-2	CASSFGQGRLYGYTF	TGTGCCAGCAGTTTTGGGCAGGGACGGCTATATGGCTACACCTTC
TRBV7-6	-	TRBD1	TRBJ2-2	CASSLSRQGAYTGELFF	TGTGCCAGCAGCTTATCCAGACAGGGTGCTTACACCGGGGAGCTGTTTTTT
TRBV5-8	few	-	TRBJ1-4	CASSPSLGPNEKLFF	TGTGCCAGCAGCCCCTCCTTGGGCCCTAATGAAAAACTGTTTTTT
TRBV4-3	-	-	TRBJ1-2	CASSQDREDNYGYTF	TGCGCCAGCAGCCAAGATCGGGAAGATAACTATGGCTACACCTTC
TRBV28	-	-	TRBJ1-5	CASSPRVRNQPQHF	TGTGCCAGCAGTCCCAGGGTGCGAAATCAGCCCCAGCATTTT
TRBV5-1	few	-	TRBJ2-1	CASPSGNEQFF	TGCGCCAGTCCTTCGGGGAATGAGCAGTTCTTC
TRBV5-1	-	-	TRBJ2-2	CASSFHPTSPNTGELFF	TGCGCCAGCAGCTTCCACCCCACTAGTCCGAACACCGGGGAGCTGTTTTTT
TRBV6-5	-	-	TRBJ2-7	CASSYSNGEGQYF	TGTGCCAGCAGTTACTCGAATGGGGAAGGGCAGTACTTC
TRBV5-5	-	-	TRBJ1-5	CASSGGLAVSNQPQHF	TGTGCCAGCAGCGGAGGGTTGGCCGTCAGCAATCAGCCCCAGCATTTT
TRBV9	-	-	TRBJ2-1	CASSVGGFEQFF	TGTGCCAGCAGCGTAGGGGGATTTGAGCAGTTCTTC
TRBV28	many	-	TRBJ1-2	CASSLYINYGYTF	TGTGCCAGCAGTTTATACATAAACTATGGCTACACCTTC
TRBV28	few	-	TRBJ1-3	CASSSRGNTIYF	TGTGCCAGCAGTTCCAGAGGAAACACCATATATTTT
TRBV12-3/TRBV12-4	-	TRBD1	TRBJ1-3	CASSILRGRASGNTIYF	TGTGCCAGCAGTATCCTCAGGGGGCGAGCCTCTGGAAACACCATATATTTT
TRBV20-1	-	-	TRBJ2-1	CTLGEEPYNEQFF	TGCACCCTCGGGGAAGAGCCCTACAATGAGCAGTTCTTC
TRBV12-3/TRBV12-4	few	TRBD2	TRBJ2-7	CASSLAPLAGEEQYF	TGTGCCAGCAGTTTAGCACCACTAGCGGGGGAAGAGCAGTACTTC
TRBV5-6	-	-	TRBJ1-1	CASSLGTGTPEAFF	TGTGCCAGCAGCTTGGGCACAGGGACCCCTGAAGCTTTCTTT
TRBV12-3/TRBV12-4	once	TRBD1	TRBJ2-1	CASTSGTGLNEQFF	TGTGCCAGCACCTCCGGGACAGGGTTAAATGAGCAGTTCTTC
TRBV28	-	-	TRBJ2-3	CASSDPGRGTQYF	TGTGCCAGCAGCGACCCCGGACGGGGTACGCAGTATTTT
TRBV20-1	few	-	TRBJ2-2	CSALGGVADTGELFF	TGCAGTGCCTTGGGCGGGGTCGCGGACACCGGGGAGCTGTTTTTT
TRBV4-2	-	-	TRBJ2-1	CASSQGLGRNEQFF	TGTGCCAGCAGCCAAGGTTTAGGGAGGAATGAGCAGTTCTTC
TRBV12-3/TRBV12-4	-	TRBD1	TRBJ2-5	CASVTGETQYF	TGTGCCAGCGTGACAGGGGAGACCCAGTACTTC
TRBV12-3/TRBV12-4	-	-	TRBJ1-3	CTSSSTASGNTIYF	TGTACCAGCAGTTCGACAGCGTCTGGAAACACCATATATTTT
TRBV27	few	TRBD2	TRBJ2-1	CASSRSGGANEQFF	TGTGCCAGCAGTAGGAGCGGGGGGGCGAATGAGCAGTTCTTC
TRBV12-3/TRBV12-4	once	-	TRBJ1-5	CASSLDLGGASSNQPQHF	TGTGCCAGCAGTTTAGACTTGGGAGGGGCCTCAAGCAATCAGCCCCAGCATTTT
TRBV12-3/TRBV12-4	few	-	TRBJ1-4	CASSLATSTSEKLFF	TGTGCCAGCAGTTTAGCGACCAGTACGTCGGAAAAACTGTTTTTT
TRBV6-6	-	TRBD1	TRBJ1-1	CASSYSDRAKAEAFF	TGTGCCAGCAGTTACTCGGACAGGGCGAAGGCTGAAGCTTTCTTT
TRBV20-1	-	TRBD2	TRBJ2-1	CSATSGGDNEQFF	TGCAGTGCCACTAGCGGGGGGGACAATGAGCAGTTCTTC
TRBV19	few	-	TRBJ1-6	CASSPYRSGRGGSPLHF	TGTGCCAGTAGTCCCTATCGGTCCGGCAGAGGCGGCTCACCCCTCCACTTT
TRBV12-3/TRBV12-4	-	-	TRBJ2-5	CASSLRATGMETQYF	TGTGCCAGCAGTTTGCGGGCCACAGGGATGGAGACCCAGTACTTC
TRBV28	many	-	TRBJ1-3	CASSLSGNTIYF	TGTGCCAGCAGTTTATCTGGAAACACCATATATTTT
TRBV12-3/TRBV12-4	-	-	TRBJ1-3	CASSSGLILGNTIYF	TGTGCCAGCAGTTCCGGCCTAATACTCGGAAACACCATATATTTT
TRBV2	-	-	TRBJ1-3	CASQFKQRTPGNTIYF	TGTGCCAGCCAGTTTAAGCAGCGGACTCCTGGAAACACCATATATTTT
TRBV15	-	-	TRBJ1-1	CATTPQGRVNTEAFF	TGTGCCACTACTCCCCAGGGCAGAGTGAACACTGAAGCTTTCTTT
TRBV6-2/TRBV6-3	-	-	TRBJ1-1	CASSYSTQRGATEAFF	TGTGCCAGCAGTTACAGCACCCAAAGGGGGGCGACTGAAGCTTTCTTT
TRBV18	-	-	TRBJ1-2	CASSQGPNENYGYTF	TGTGCCAGCTCCCAGGGGCCCAATGAGAACTATGGCTACACCTTC
TRBV24-1	once	TRBD1	TRBJ1-1	CAARQGAGTEAFF	TGTGCCGCGAGACAGGGAGCGGGCACTGAAGCTTTCTTT
TRBV5-1	few	-	TRBJ1-2	CASSTSEGGDYGYTF	TGCGCCAGCAGCACCTCGGAAGGCGGGGACTATGGCTACACCTTC
TRBV9	-	-	TRBJ2-1	CASSVGTNNEQFF	TGTGCCAGCAGCGTCGGGACAAACAATGAGCAGTTCTTC
TRBV27	few	-	TRBJ2-3	CASSTLIHTDTQYF	TGTGCCAGCAGTACCCTAATCCACACAGATACGCAGTATTTT
TRBV29-1	-	-	TRBJ1-2	CSGHRVGGYGYTF	TGCAGCGGCCACAGGGTCGGAGGGTATGGCTACACCTTC
TRBV12-3/TRBV12-4	-	-	TRBJ1-5	CASSLGRTPYSNQPQHF	TGTGCCAGCAGTTTAGGAAGGACACCCTATAGCAATCAGCCCCAGCATTTT
TRBV7-2	-	-	TRBJ1-5	CASSPNQGLNQPQHF	TGTGCCAGCAGCCCGAATCAGGGGCTCAATCAGCCCCAGCATTTT
TRBV3-1	-	TRBD1	TRBJ1-2	CASSPGTGLTYGYTF	TGTGCCAGCAGCCCTGGGACAGGGCTAACCTATGGCTACACCTTC
TRBV7-8	-	-	TRBJ1-5	CASSYLRGAGHQPQHF	TGTGCCAGCAGCTACCTCAGGGGCGCGGGCCATCAGCCCCAGCATTTT
TRBV7-9	-	-	TRBJ1-3	CASSLGSPFSGNTIYF	TGTGCCAGCAGCTTAGGAAGTCCTTTCTCTGGAAACACCATATATTTT
TRBV24-1	-	-	TRBJ2-1	CATAPVGGHSTYNEQFF	TGTGCCACAGCTCCAGTGGGGGGCCACTCTACCTACAATGAGCAGTTCTTC
TRBV7-9	-	-	TRBJ1-1	CASSLSLSVAFF	TGTGCCAGCAGCTTAAGCCTCTCTGTAGCTTTCTTT
TRBV7-2	-	-	TRBJ1-2	CASSLVTGSGYGYTF	TGTGCCAGCAGCTTAGTCACAGGGTCGGGCTATGGCTACACCTTC
TRBV6-6	few	-	TRBJ1-2	CASRPTGRNYGYTF	TGTGCCAGCAGGCCCACGGGACGGAACTATGGCTACACCTTC
TRBV12-3/TRBV12-4	-	-	TRBJ1-2	CASSPRRVIIEYTF	TGTGCCAGCAGTCCCAGGAGGGTTATAATCGAGTACACCTTC
TRBV5-1	-	-	TRBJ1-1	CASSLRGAVDTEAFF	TGCGCCAGCAGCTTGCGAGGGGCGGTGGACACTGAAGCTTTCTTT
TRBV5-1	-	TRBD2	TRBJ2-3	CASSLKAGGTSTDTQYF	TGCGCCAGCAGCTTGAAAGCGGGGGGCACGAGCACAGATACGCAGTATTTT
TRBV2	-	-	TRBJ2-3	CASSEALLLGTQYF	TGTGCCAGCAGTGAAGCGCTTCTTCTGGGTACGCAGTATTTT